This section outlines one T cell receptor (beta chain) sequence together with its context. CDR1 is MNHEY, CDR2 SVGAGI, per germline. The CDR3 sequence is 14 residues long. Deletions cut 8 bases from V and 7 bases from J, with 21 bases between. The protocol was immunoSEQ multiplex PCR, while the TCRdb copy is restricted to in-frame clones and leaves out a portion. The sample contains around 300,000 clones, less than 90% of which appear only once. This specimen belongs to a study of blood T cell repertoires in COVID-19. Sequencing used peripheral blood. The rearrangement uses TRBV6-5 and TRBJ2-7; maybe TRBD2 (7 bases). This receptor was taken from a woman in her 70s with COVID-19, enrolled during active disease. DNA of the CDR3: TGTGCCAGCCGAACGGGGGGCCCGAATGGGGAGCAGTACTTC. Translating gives CASRTGGPNGEQYF.